These T cell receptor beta chains were read from a single sample in a study of neurological immune-mediated disorders. MiXCR was run by TCRdb on the 5' RACE reads, yielding one entry per CDR3 protein. The data hold 20,000 to 25,000 distinct CDR3 sequences, with roughly 13% observed a single time. Material: CD4+ T cells from blood. These receptor sequences come from a female donor with HTLV-1-associated myelopathy (HAM/TSP). The CDR3 runs from the conserved cysteine through the conserved F or W. D genes are given only for firm matches. Only some rows state a clone size, as once, few, many or a class for expanded clones.

clone size,J gene,D gene,V gene,CDR3 DNA,CDR3 protein
many,TRBJ2-1,-,TRBV14,TGTGCCAGCAGCCAAGGACACGACAATGAGCAGTTCTTC,CASSQGHDNEQFF
many,TRBJ2-1,TRBD2,TRBV7-3,TGTGCCAGCAGCTTACTAGCGGGGGTCGATGAGCAGTTCTTC,CASSLLAGVDEQFF
-,TRBJ2-7,TRBD1,TRBV29-1,TGCAGCGTCGAGGACAGGGGGCGCGCCCATTACGAGCAGTACTTC,CSVEDRGRAHYEQYF
many,TRBJ1-1,-,TRBV2,TGTGCCAGCAGACAGACCTACGAAGCTTTCTTT,CASRQTYEAFF
many,TRBJ2-3,TRBD2,TRBV7-9,TGTGCCAGCAGCTTGACGGGGGGTACAGATACGCAGTATTTT,CASSLTGGTDTQYF
many,TRBJ2-3,-,TRBV21-1,TGTGCCAGCAGCAAATTTAATCCTAGACCGGGCACAGATACGCAGTATTTT,CASSKFNPRPGTDTQYF
many,TRBJ1-6,-,TRBV5-1,TGCGCCAGCAGCTTGGCCCCAGGAACTTTCGCTAATTCACCCCTCCACTTT,CASSLAPGTFANSPLHF
many,TRBJ2-7,TRBD1,TRBV5-6,TGTGCCAGCAGCTTGGGTGGACAGGATTCCTACGAGCAGTACTTC,CASSLGGQDSYEQYF
many,TRBJ1-2,-,TRBV20-1,TGCAGTGCTAGCCCGGACCGCGTATTTGGCTACACCTTC,CSASPDRVFGYTF
-,TRBJ1-2,-,TRBV5-1,TGCGCCAGCATACCTTACAGTAACTATGGCTACACCTTC,CASIPYSNYGYTF
medium-sized,TRBJ2-3,-,TRBV4-3,TGCGCCAGCAGCCAAGTAACAGGAGCCACAGATACGCAGTATTTT,CASSQVTGATDTQYF
many,TRBJ1-1,TRBD1,TRBV20-1,TGCAGTGCTAGTCGGACAGGGTTTAATGAAGCTTTCTTT,CSASRTGFNEAFF
many,TRBJ1-2,-,TRBV7-2,TGTGCCAGCAGCTTTCAGCCCCTAAATGGCTACACCTTC,CASSFQPLNGYTF
many,TRBJ2-7,TRBD2,TRBV20-1,TGCAGTGCTAGTGACCATAGCGGGAGCTACGAGCAGTACTTC,CSASDHSGSYEQYF